These 24 T cell receptor beta chains originate from one sample sequenced in a study of cytomegalovirus exposure and HLA in healthy donors. With 60 Vbeta and 13 Jbeta primers, the PCR was carried out. Using immunoSEQ multiplex PCR, the repertoire was profiled, and TCRdb retains in-frame clones only, with some absent. The data contain roughly 200,000 clones, approximately 86% of them seen just once; the ten biggest clones take up around 0.3%. What was sequenced was PBMCs. All receptors come from a woman in her thirties in good health and CMV-seronegative.

The chain couples TRBV9 to TRBJ2-2; the match to TRBD2 covers 11 bases. The CDR3 totals 16 residues. Germline assignment: CDR1 SGDLS and CDR2 YYNGEE. The J segment lost 1 base and the V segment lost 4 bases, leaving 3 bases of the junction unmatched. The CDR3 protein is CASSWGLAVNTGELFF. The CDR3 nucleotides are TGTGCCAGCAGCTGGGGACTAGCGGTGAACACCGGGGAGCTGTTTTTT. Drawing the rest from reference TRBV9 and TRBJ2-2, the complete variable domain is DSGVTQTPKHLITATGQRVTLRCSPRSGDLSVYWYQQSLDQGLQFLIQYYNGEERAKGNILERFSAQQFPDLHSELNLSSLELGDSALYFCASSWGLAVNTGELFFGEGSRLTVL.

The chain employs TRBV5-6 and TRBJ2-5; a weak D match, TRBD2 (5 bases). Germline lookup yields CDR1 SGHDT and CDR2 YYEEEE. The CDR3 has 17 residues. V lost 4 bases to trimming and J lost 1 base, with 20 bases between them. CDR3 amino acids: CASSPPFAPEGQETQYF. The CDR3 DNA reads TGTGCCAGCAGCCCCCCCTTTGCGCCAGAGGGCCAAGAGACCCAGTACTTC.

V is TRBV2 and J is TRBJ2-1; TRBD2 matches at 7 bases. Germline CDR1 is SNHLY and CDR2 is FYNNEI. This CDR3 contains 15 residues. The V gene end was trimmed by 4 bases and the J gene end by 3 bases; junction bases not matched to a gene: 6. Here the CDR3 DNA reads TGTGCCAGCAGTGCCCCTGGGAGGGGCTACAATGAGCAGTTCTTC. This sequence encodes CASSAPGRGYNEQFF.

The chain combines TRBV27 with TRBJ2-5; 8 bases line up with TRBD2. This CDR3 has 17 residues. J gave up 1 base and V 8 bases, and 15 bases lay outside the gene matches. Germline CDR1 reads MNHEY; CDR2 reads SMNVEV (reference sequence). CDR3 bases: TGTGCCAGCGCTTCCTTATGGCTAGCGGGCTCCCAAGAGACCCAGTACTTC. Translated: CASASLWLAGSQETQYF.

This clone showed up just once. The chain combines TRBV10-3 with TRBJ2-1; the match to TRBD2 covers 8 bases. The V segment lost 2 bases and the J segment 8 bases; nucleotides outside the gene matches: 11. CDR3 length equals 16 residues. The germline CDR1 and CDR2 sequences are ENHRY and SYGVKD. The CDR3 loop reads CAISEQPGGSKDEQFF. CDR3 coding DNA: TGTGCCATCAGTGAGCAACCGGGGGGGTCGAAGGATGAGCAGTTCTTC.

The chain carries TRBV7-6 and TRBJ2-7; 10 bases are shared with TRBD1. The V gene's germline CDR1 is SGHVS and CDR2 FNYEAQ. This CDR3 region has 16 residues. The V gene end was trimmed by 6 bases and the J gene end by 6 bases; junction bases not matched to a gene: 14. CDR3 bases: TGTGCCAGCAGAAGAAACCCACGGGACAGGGGTGGCGAGCAGTACTTC. This gives the protein CASRRNPRDRGGEQYF.

The V call is TRBV9, the J call TRBJ2-2; TRBD2 matches at 7 bases. The CDR3 totals 16 residues. Germline CDR1 reads SGDLS; CDR2 reads YYNGEE. V lost 1 base, J lost 1 base, and 4 bases stayed unmatched. CDR3 nucleotide sequence: TGTGCCAGCAGCGTATTGCCTAGCGGGAACACCGGGGAGCTGTTTTTT. Translating gives CASSVLPSGNTGELFF. The complete variable domain, with remaining parts taken from reference TRBV9 and TRBJ2-2, reads DSGVTQTPKHLITATGQRVTLRCSPRSGDLSVYWYQQSLDQGLQFLIQYYNGEERAKGNILERFSAQQFPDLHSELNLSSLELGDSALYFCASSVLPSGNTGELFFGEGSRLTVL.

This chain links TRBV2 with TRBJ1-5; TRBD1 might be the D (5 bases). The CDR3 spans 14 residues. Germline lookup yields CDR1 SNHLY and CDR2 FYNNEI. The germline V and J ends were trimmed by 8 bases and 0 bases, with 11 bases remaining between them. The CDR3 reads CASWGGYSNQPQHF. DNA of the CDR3: TGTGCCAGCTGGGGGGGTTATAGCAATCAGCCCCAGCATTTT. Supplemented by reference TRBV2 and TRBJ1-5, the full variable domain reads EPEVTQTPSHQVTQMGQEVILRCVPISNHLYFYWYRQILGQKVEFLVSFYNNEISEKSEIFDDQFSVERPDGSNFTLKIRSTKLEDSAMYFCASWGGYSNQPQHFGDGTRLSIL.

This clone has only a few counts. The gene calls are TRBV4-1 and TRBJ2-5; 9 nucleotides line up with TRBD1. The germline V gene has CDR1 MGHRA and CDR2 YSYEKL. The CDR3 runs 18 residues. V shed 0 bases and J 4 bases; nucleotides not matched to a gene: 12. This CDR3 reads CASSQDEGTGLWGETQYF. As DNA, the CDR3 is TGCGCCAGCAGCCAAGACGAAGGGACAGGGTTATGGGGAGAGACCCAGTACTTC.

The chain links TRBV6-1 to TRBJ2-7, with TRBD2 matching 7 bases. Germline CDR1 and CDR2: MNHNS and SASEGT. Losses at the gene ends were 3 bases for V and 3 bases for J; bases not matched to a gene: 8. The CDR3 sequence is 15 residues long. The CDR3 sequence: CASSDPAGAYYEQYF. As DNA, the CDR3 is TGTGCCAGCAGTGACCCCGCGGGAGCCTACTACGAGCAGTACTTC.

As for this clone: Distinct nucleotide sequences in the sample also encode this CDR3. The chain combines TRBV5-1 with TRBJ2-5; D is unresolved. The CDR3 is 11 residues long. Germline assignment: CDR1 SGHRS and CDR2 YFSETQ. Trimming pared 4 bases from V and 5 bases from J, leaving 6 bases between. In DNA form, the CDR3 reads TGCGCCAGCAGCCTGCAGGAGACCCAGTACTTC. Protein: CASSLQETQYF.

V gene TRBV7-3 combines with J gene TRBJ2-3; TRBD2 matches at 7 bases. The CDR3 contains 17 residues. CDR1 and CDR2 from the germline V gene are SGHTA and FQGTGA. Trimming cost V 5 bases and J 7 bases; bases outside gene matches: 18. The CDR3 sequence: CASSQGARGTNAYTQYF. The CDR3 DNA reads TGTGCCAGCAGCCAAGGTGCGAGAGGGACTAATGCCTATACGCAGTATTTT.

The gene calls are TRBV27 and TRBJ1-2; D may be TRBD1 (6 bases). Germline V gene lookup returns CDR1 MNHEY and CDR2 SMNVEV (reference sequence). The CDR3 length is 13 residues. Trimming shortened V by 4 bases and J by 8 bases, and 14 bases separated the two germline ends. In DNA form, the CDR3 reads TGTGCCAGCAGTTGGGGGGGGGCGGGCGGCTACACCTTC. Translation: CASSWGGAGGYTF.

The J gene is TRBJ2-7, the V gene TRBV30; weak D call: TRBD1 (6 bases). V shed 6 bases and J shed 4 bases, with 13 bases lying between them. This CDR3 is 12 amino acids long. Germline CDR1 and CDR2: GTSNPN and SVGIG (reference sequence). The CDR3 coding sequence is TGTGCCTGCACAGGGTTTAGGTACGAGCAGTACTTC. It encodes CACTGFRYEQYF.

With respect to this clone: Other DNA sequences in the same sample also yield this CDR3. CDR3 amino acids: CSVALMSTDTQYF. The CDR3 DNA reads as TGCAGCGTTGCTCTTATGAGCACAGATACGCAGTATTTT. The chain joins TRBV29-1 to TRBJ2-3; D is unresolved. CDR3 length equals 13 residues. CDR1 and CDR2 (germline): SQVTM, ANQGSEA. V was clipped by 4 bases and J by 0 bases, with 8 bases between them.

The chain joins TRBV7-9 to TRBJ2-5, with 7 bases that match TRBD1. The length of the CDR3 is 16 residues. Germline values: CDR1 SEHNR, CDR2 FQNEAQ (reference sequence). Trimming cost V 3 bases and J 3 bases; bases outside gene matches: 10. CDR3 residues: CASSFPGQKIKETQYF. CDR3 nucleotides: TGTGCCAGCAGCTTCCCGGGACAGAAGATTAAAGAGACCCAGTACTTC.

The chain uses TRBV21-1 and TRBJ2-1; TRBD1 is taken as the D call from the table, unchecked against the DNA. TRBV21-1 is tagged as a pseudogene. CDR3 size: 15 residues. The CDR3 coding sequence is TGTGCCAGCTCCAGGTGGCTCCCTGCGCGAAATGAGCAGTTCTTC. This codes for CASSRWLPARNEQFF.

The chain links TRBV5-8 to TRBJ2-4; D remains ambiguous. Trimming removed 4 bases from V and 9 bases from J, with 17 bases in between. Germline CDR1 and CDR2: SGHTS and YDEGEE. The CDR3 has 14 residues. DNA of the CDR3: TGTGCCAGCAGCCTAGTGGAGAGGTCTACCATTCAGTACTTC. Protein: CASSLVERSTIQYF. Full variable domain (outside the CDR3, taken from reference TRBV5-8 and TRBJ2-4): EAGVTQSPTHLIKTRGQQATLRCSPISGHTSVYWYQQALGLGLQFLLWYDEGEERNRGNFPPRFSGRQFPNYSSELNVNALELEDSALYLCASSLVERSTIQYFGAGTRLSVL.

The V and J genes are TRBV6-1 and TRBJ2-7, with 8 bases fitting TRBD2. Trimming took 5 bases from V and 2 from J; bases not matched to a gene: 8. This CDR3 comprises 15 residues. Germline-derived CDR1 and CDR2 are MNHNS and SASEGT. CDR3 amino acids: CASSLGGAVTYEQYF. The CDR3 bases are TGTGCCAGCAGTCTCGGGGGGGCAGTCACCTACGAGCAGTACTTC.

The chain employs TRBV5-1 and TRBJ2-1; 8 bases are a match to TRBD2. The germline V gene encodes CDR1 SGHRS and CDR2 YFSETQ. The CDR3 runs 15 residues. Germline trimming cut 4 bases from V and 5 bases from J; bases unmatched to any gene: 8. The CDR3 DNA is TGCGCCAGCAGCCCCGACGGGAGGGCCCACAATGAGCAGTTCTTC. Amino acids: CASSPDGRAHNEQFF.

This sequence joins TRBV27 and TRBJ2-5; D gene uncertain. CDR1 is MNHEY and CDR2 is SMNVEV in the germline V gene (reference sequence). This CDR3 is built from 14 residues. The V end was cut by 3 bases, the J end by 7 bases, with 15 bases between. The DNA of the CDR3 is TGTGCCAGCAGTTTTAGCCCGACCATAGGGACCCAGTACTTC. As protein: CASSFSPTIGTQYF.

The chain recombines TRBV10-1 with TRBJ2-7; D might be TRBD2 (6 bases). V was cut by 0 bases and J by 6 bases, with 9 bases left in between. The CDR3 has 13 amino acids. The germline V gene has CDR1 WNHNN and CDR2 SYGVQD (reference sequence). This CDR3 is CASSESWGGEQYF. The CDR3 DNA follows: TGCGCCAGCAGTGAGTCGTGGGGAGGCGAGCAGTACTTC.

V and J are TRBV5-1 and TRBJ2-7, with 8 bases that match TRBD1. The V gene end was trimmed by 0 bases and the J gene end by 2 bases; junction bases not matched to a gene: 1. The germline CDR1 and CDR2 sequences are SGHRS and YFSETQ. The length of the CDR3 is 14 residues. This chain's CDR3 is CASSLVQGAYEQYF. The DNA for the CDR3 is TGCGCCAGCAGCTTGGTACAGGGGGCCTACGAGCAGTACTTC.

This clone has only one observation. CDR3 in amino acids: CSVTSGYNEQFF. The DNA of the CDR3 is TGCAGCGTTACTAGCGGGTACAATGAGCAGTTCTTC. The chain combines TRBV29-1 with TRBJ2-1; TRBD2 matches 9 bases. V dropped 5 bases and J dropped 4; count of bases not matched to a gene: 0. The CDR3 has 12 amino acids. Per germline, CDR1 SQVTM and CDR2 ANQGSEA.